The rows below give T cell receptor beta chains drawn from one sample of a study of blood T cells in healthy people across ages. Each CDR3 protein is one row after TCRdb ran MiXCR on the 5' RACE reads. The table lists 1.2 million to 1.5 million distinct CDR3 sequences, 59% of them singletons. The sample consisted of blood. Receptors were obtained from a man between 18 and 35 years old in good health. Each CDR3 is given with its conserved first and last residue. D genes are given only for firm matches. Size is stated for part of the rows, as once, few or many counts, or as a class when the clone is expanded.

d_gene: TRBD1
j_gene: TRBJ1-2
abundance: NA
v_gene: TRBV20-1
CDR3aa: CSARDTGGDGYTF
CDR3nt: TGCAGTGCTAGAGATACAGGGGGGGATGGCTACACCTTC

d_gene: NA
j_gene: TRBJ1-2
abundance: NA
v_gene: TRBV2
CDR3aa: CASRTTVIYGYTF
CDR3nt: TGTGCCAGCAGGACAACAGTTATCTATGGCTACACCTTC

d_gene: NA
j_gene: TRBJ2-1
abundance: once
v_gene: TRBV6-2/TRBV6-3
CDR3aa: CASSYSSGSRDEQFF
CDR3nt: TGTGCCAGCAGTTACTCTAGCGGATCGCGGGATGAGCAGTTCTTC

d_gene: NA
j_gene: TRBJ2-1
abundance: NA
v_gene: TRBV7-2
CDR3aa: CASSLVPQGGGSYNEQFF
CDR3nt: TGTGCCAGCAGCTTAGTACCCCAGGGTGGGGGGTCCTACAATGAGCAGTTCTTC

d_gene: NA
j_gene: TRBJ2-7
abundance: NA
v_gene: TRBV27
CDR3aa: CASRPQAGVPYEQYF
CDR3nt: TGTGCCAGCAGACCCCAGGCCGGGGTACCCTACGAGCAGTACTTC

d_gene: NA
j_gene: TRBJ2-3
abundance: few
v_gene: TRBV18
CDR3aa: CASSPTEDTQYF
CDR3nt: TGTGCCAGCTCACCGACAGAAGATACGCAGTATTTT

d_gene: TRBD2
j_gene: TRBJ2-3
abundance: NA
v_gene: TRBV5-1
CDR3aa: CASSLAGLAGVLDTQYF
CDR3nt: TGCGCCAGCAGCTTGGCGGGACTAGCGGGAGTTCTAGATACGCAGTATTTT

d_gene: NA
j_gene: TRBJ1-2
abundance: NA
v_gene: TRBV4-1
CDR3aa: CASSQDHRREYGYTF
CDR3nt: TGCGCCAGCAGCCAAGATCACAGGCGGGAGTATGGCTACACCTTC

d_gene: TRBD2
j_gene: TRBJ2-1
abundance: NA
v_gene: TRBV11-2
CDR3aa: CASDWRAGGYNEQFF
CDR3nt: TGTGCCAGCGACTGGAGGGCGGGGGGGTACAATGAGCAGTTCTTC

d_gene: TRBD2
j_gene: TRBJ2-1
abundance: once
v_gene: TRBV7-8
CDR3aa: CASALAGGPYNEQFF
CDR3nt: TGTGCCAGCGCACTCGCGGGGGGCCCCTACAATGAGCAGTTCTTC

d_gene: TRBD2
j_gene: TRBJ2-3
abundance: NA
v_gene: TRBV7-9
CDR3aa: CASTPREIRDTQYF
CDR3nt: TGTGCCAGCACCCCGCGGGAGATCAGAGATACGCAGTATTTT

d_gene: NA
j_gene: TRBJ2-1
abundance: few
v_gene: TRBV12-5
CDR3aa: CATVFPPFDEQFF
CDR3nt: TGTGCAACTGTCTTTCCCCCTTTCGATGAGCAGTTCTTC

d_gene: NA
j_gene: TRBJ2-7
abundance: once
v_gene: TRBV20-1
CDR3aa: CSANWLAKYTYEQYF
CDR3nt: TGCAGTGCTAATTGGCTAGCGAAATACACCTACGAGCAGTACTTC

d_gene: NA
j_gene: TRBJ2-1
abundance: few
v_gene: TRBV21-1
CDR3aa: CASKNGYNEQFF
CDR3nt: TGTGCCAGCAAGAATGGGTACAATGAGCAGTTCTTC

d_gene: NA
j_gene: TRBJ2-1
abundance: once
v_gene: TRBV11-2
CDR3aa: CASNPGRATTNEQFF
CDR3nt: TGTGCCAGCAACCCCGGGCGGGCTACTACTAATGAGCAGTTCTTC

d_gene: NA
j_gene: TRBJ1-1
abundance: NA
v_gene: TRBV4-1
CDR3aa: CASSQNREWTEAFF
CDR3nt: TGCGCCAGCAGCCAAAACAGGGAATGGACTGAAGCTTTCTTT

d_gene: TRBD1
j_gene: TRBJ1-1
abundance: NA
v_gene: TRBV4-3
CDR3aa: CASSPGGRSEAFF
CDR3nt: TGCGCCAGCAGCCCAGGGGGCCGGTCTGAAGCTTTCTTT

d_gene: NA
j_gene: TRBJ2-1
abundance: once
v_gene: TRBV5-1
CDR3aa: CASSSESSYNEQFF
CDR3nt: TGCGCCAGCAGCTCTGAGAGCTCCTACAATGAGCAGTTCTTC

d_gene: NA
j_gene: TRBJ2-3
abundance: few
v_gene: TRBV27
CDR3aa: CASTKSGRGTDTQYF
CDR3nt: TGTGCCAGCACTAAATCGGGGAGAGGCACAGATACGCAGTATTTT

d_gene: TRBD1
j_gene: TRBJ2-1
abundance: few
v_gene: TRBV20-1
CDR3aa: CSARDLYSGQGSHEQFF
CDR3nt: TGCAGTGCTAGAGATCTATATTCGGGACAGGGCTCCCATGAGCAGTTCTTC

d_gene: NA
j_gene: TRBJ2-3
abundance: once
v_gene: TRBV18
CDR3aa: CASSPSVGSGTDTQYF
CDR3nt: TGTGCCAGCTCACCATCCGTCGGGTCCGGCACAGATACGCAGTATTTT

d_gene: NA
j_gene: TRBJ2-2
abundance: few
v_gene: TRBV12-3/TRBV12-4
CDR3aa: CASSLRSGTGELFF
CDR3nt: TGTGCCAGCAGTTTAAGGTCGGGAACCGGGGAGCTGTTTTTT

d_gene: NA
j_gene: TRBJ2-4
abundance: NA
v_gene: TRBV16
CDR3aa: CASSQSAGGQYF
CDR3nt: TGTGCCAGCAGCCAATCGGCTGGGGGGCAGTACTTC

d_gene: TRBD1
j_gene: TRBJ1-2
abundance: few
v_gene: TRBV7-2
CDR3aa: CASSPRGDSFYGYTF
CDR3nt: TGTGCCAGCAGCCCCCGAGGGGACAGTTTCTATGGCTACACCTTC

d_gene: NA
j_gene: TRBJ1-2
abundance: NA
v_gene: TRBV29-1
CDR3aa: CSVGVGFGYGYTF
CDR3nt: TGCAGCGTGGGCGTAGGGTTTGGCTATGGCTACACCTTC

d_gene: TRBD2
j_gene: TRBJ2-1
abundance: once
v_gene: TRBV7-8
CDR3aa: CASSLGPATSDNEQFF
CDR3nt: TGTGCCAGCAGCTTAGGGCCCGCGACTAGCGACAATGAGCAGTTCTTC

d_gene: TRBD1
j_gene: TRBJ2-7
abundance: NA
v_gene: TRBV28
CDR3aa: CASTSDRGNYEQYF
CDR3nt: TGTGCCAGCACCTCGGACAGGGGAAACTACGAGCAGTACTTC

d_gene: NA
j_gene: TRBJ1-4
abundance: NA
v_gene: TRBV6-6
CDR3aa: CASSYTRGPATNEKLFF
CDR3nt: TGTGCCAGCAGTTACACCAGGGGCCCCGCAACTAATGAAAAACTGTTTTTT

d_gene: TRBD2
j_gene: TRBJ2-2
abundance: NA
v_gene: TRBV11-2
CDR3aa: CASSQILGGGRAYTGELFF
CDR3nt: TGTGCCAGCAGCCAAATCTTAGGTGGCGGGAGGGCCTATACCGGGGAGCTGTTTTTT

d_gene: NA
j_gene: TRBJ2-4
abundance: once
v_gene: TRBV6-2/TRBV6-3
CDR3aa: CASSYAGALAKNIQYF
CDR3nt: TGTGCCAGCAGTTACGCGGGGGCTTTAGCCAAAAACATTCAGTACTTC

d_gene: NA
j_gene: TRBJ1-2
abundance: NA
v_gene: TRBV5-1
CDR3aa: CASSYGKISSEPTNYGYTF
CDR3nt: TGCGCCAGCAGCTACGGAAAAATTAGTTCGGAGCCTACTAACTATGGCTACACCTTC

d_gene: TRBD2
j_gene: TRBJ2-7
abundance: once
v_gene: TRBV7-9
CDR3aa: CASSPQPSGRDEQYF
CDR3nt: TGTGCCAGCAGCCCACAACCCAGCGGGAGGGACGAGCAGTACTTC

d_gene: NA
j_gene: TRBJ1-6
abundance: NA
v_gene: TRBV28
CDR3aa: CASTVSNSPLHF
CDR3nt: TGTGCCAGCACCGTCAGTAATTCACCCCTCCACTTT

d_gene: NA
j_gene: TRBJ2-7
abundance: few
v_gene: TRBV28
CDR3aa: CASEEDRGAVYEQYF
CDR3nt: TGTGCCAGCGAAGAGGACAGAGGAGCCGTTTACGAGCAGTACTTC

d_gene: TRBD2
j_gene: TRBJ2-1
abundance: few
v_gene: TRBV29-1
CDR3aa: CSARTSGTSGEQFF
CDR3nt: TGCAGCGCAAGGACTAGCGGGACGTCCGGTGAGCAGTTCTTC

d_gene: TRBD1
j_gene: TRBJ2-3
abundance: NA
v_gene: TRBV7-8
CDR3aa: CASSLAGTGWPDTQYF
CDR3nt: TGTGCCAGCAGCTTAGCCGGGACAGGGTGGCCGGATACGCAGTATTTT

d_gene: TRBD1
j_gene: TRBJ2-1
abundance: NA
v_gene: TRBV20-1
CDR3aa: CSAPQGAWNEQFF
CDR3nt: TGCAGTGCGCCGCAGGGGGCATGGAATGAGCAGTTCTTC

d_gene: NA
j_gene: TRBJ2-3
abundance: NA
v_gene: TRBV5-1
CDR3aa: CASSLYFTDTQYF
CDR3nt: TGCGCCAGCAGCTTGTACTTCACAGATACGCAGTATTTT

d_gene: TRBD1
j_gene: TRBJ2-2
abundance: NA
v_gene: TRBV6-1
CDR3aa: CASSEQGVNTGELFF
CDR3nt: TGTGCCAGCAGTGAACAGGGGGTGAACACCGGGGAGCTGTTTTTT

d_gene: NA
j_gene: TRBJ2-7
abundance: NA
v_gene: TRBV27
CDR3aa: CASSLVQGLDEQYF
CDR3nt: TGTGCCAGCAGTTTAGTTCAGGGCCTAGACGAGCAGTACTTC